These 12 T cell receptor beta chains originate from one sample sequenced in a study of T-cell reconstitution after alpha-beta-depleted transplantation in children. For TCRbeta, the library was prepared with unique molecular identifiers. TCRdb re-derived calls from the PCR reads in MiXCR, one entry per CDR3 protein. The sample lists roughly 280,000 distinct CDR3 sequences; 11% were seen once. The sequences come from peripheral blood, collected 180 days after TCRalphabeta/CD19-depleted stem cell transplant. These receptors all stem from a male patient between 2 and 15 years old who had a stem cell transplant for chronic granulomatous disease, so the T cells may come from the graft donor.

The rearrangement joins TRBV10-1 to TRBJ2-7; D is uncertain. The CDR3 runs to 15 residues. The V and J ends lost 0 bases and 2 bases respectively, with 11 bases between them. CDR1 WNHNN and CDR2 SYGVQD come from the germline V gene (reference sequence). The DNA of the CDR3 is TGCGCCAGCAGTGAGTCGAGTGACTTAACCTACGAGCAGTACTTC. Translation: CASSESSDLTYEQYF.

In this sample, this clonotype turned up a few times. This sequence joins TRBV6-2 or TRBV6-3 and TRBJ2-5; 9 nucleotides agree with TRBD2. The junction had 23 bases not matched to a gene; V was cut back by 5 bases and J by 1 base. Germline values: CDR1 MNHEY, CDR2 SVGEGT. The CDR3 spans 21 residues. CDR3 sequence: CASSPPTALAGPSSFQETQYF. CDR3 nucleotide sequence: TGTGCCAGCAGTCCCCCTACGGCACTAGCGGGTCCTTCAAGTTTCCAAGAGACCCAGTACTTC.

The table lists this clonotype with many counts. The chain recombines TRBV7-6 with TRBJ1-1; TRBD1 aligns across 9 bases. Germline V gene data show CDR1 as SGHVS and CDR2 as FNYEAQ. Unmatched junction bases numbered 11, after V lost 3 bases and J lost 0 bases. There are 18 residues in the CDR3. The CDR3 DNA is TGTGCCAGCAGCTTTAGTACCGGGACAGGGCGTATGAACACTGAAGCTTTCTTT. Its translation: CASSFSTGTGRMNTEAFF.

This clonotype has a count of ten or more. This chain connects TRBV12-3 or TRBV12-4 to TRBJ2-3; 10 bases align to TRBD2. V was clipped by 4 bases and J by 6 bases; unmatched bases: 16. The CDR3 covers 18 residues. CDR3 in amino acids: CASSSPLTEAGGPDTQYF. CDR3 coding DNA: TGTGCCAGCAGTTCACCCCTGACTGAAGCGGGGGGGCCCGATACGCAGTATTTT.

In this sample, this clonotype turned up many times. V and J are TRBV12-3 or TRBV12-4 and TRBJ2-2, with TRBD2 matching 10 bases. J lost 7 bases, V lost 6 bases, and 5 bases had no gene match. The CDR3 length is 14 residues. This CDR3 reads CASRISGRFGELFF. DNA of the CDR3: TGTGCCAGCAGGATTAGCGGGAGGTTCGGGGAGCTGTTTTTT.

This clonotype was observed many times. The rearrangement joins TRBV20-1 to TRBJ1-5; maybe TRBD1 (5 bases). Germline V CDR1 and CDR2: DFQATT, SNEGSKA (reference sequence). Trimming took 4 bases from V and 2 from J, leaving 18 bases between them. CDR3 size: 16 residues. CDR3 DNA: TGCAGTGCTACCTCCGGGACTCTCGCCGGCAATCAGCCCCAGCATTTT. This encodes CSATSGTLAGNQPQHF.

In its sample, this clonotype was seen many times. The chain links TRBV5-1 to TRBJ2-7, with D maybe TRBD2 (6 bases). This CDR3 has 13 amino acids. The germline V gene encodes CDR1 SGHRS and CDR2 YFSETQ. The ends were cut back, 0 bases at V and 5 bases at J, with 9 bases in the middle. The CDR3 nucleotides are TGCGCCAGCAGCTTGGCTAGCGCCGACGAGCAGTACTTC. Translation: CASSLASADEQYF.

In its sample, this clonotype was seen many times. The chain links TRBV5-1 to TRBJ2-5; D unresolved. Germline V gene sequence: CDR1 SGHRS, CDR2 YFSETQ. Trimming left V 0 bases short and J 0 bases short, with 9 bases between. This CDR3 contains 15 residues. The DNA of the CDR3 is TGCGCCAGCAGCTTGGCCCCCGGCAACCAAGAGACCCAGTACTTC. Translated, it gives CASSLAPGNQETQYF.

In this sample, this clonotype turned up many times. The chain has TRBV20-1 and TRBJ2-3, with 8 bases identical to TRBD2. In germline, CDR1 is DFQATT, CDR2 SNEGSKA (reference sequence). This CDR3 spans 16 amino acids. Trimming took 6 bases from V and 7 from J; bases not matched to a gene: 18. The CDR3 bases are TGCAGTGCCCAGAGGGCCGGGACTAGGGACCTCAATACGCAGTATTTT. It is translated as CSAQRAGTRDLNTQYF.

This clonotype was detected many times. This chain uses TRBV9 with TRBJ2-7; D may be TRBD1 (7 bases). From germline, CDR1 is SGDLS and CDR2 YYNGEE. The V gene lost 4 bases and the J gene lost 4 bases, with 15 bases spanning the gap. CDR3 length: 14 amino acids. For the CDR3, the DNA is TGTGCCAGCAGCTCCCAGGGGGGACAGTACGAGCAGTACTTC. This codes for CASSSQGGQYEQYF.

Points on this clonotype: This may be a read error: a much more frequent sequence differs by one nucleotide. The V call is TRBV7-9, the J call TRBJ2-5; D might be TRBD1 or TRBD2, each matching 6 bases. The CDR3 extends over 15 amino acids. Looked up from germline, CDR1 is SEHNR and CDR2 is FQNEAQ (reference sequence). The CDR3 DNA reads as TGTGCCAGCGGCTTAGGGGGGCGATCGCAAGAGACCCAGTACTTC. This gives the protein CASGLGGRSQETQYF.

This clonotype was counted only a few times. The V and J genes are TRBV10-3 and TRBJ2-3; D is unresolved. Per germline, CDR1 ENHRY and CDR2 SYGVKD. This CDR3 contains 13 residues. V shed 10 bases and J shed 1 base, with 12 bases lying between them. CDR3 sequence reads: CATTKVGTDTQYF. The CDR3 coding sequence is TGTGCCACCACCAAGGTTGGCACAGATACGCAGTATTTT.